These 3 T cell receptor beta chains came from one sample sequenced in a study of T cells in Graves' hyperthyroidism and ophthalmopathy. Researchers amplified the TCR beta CDR3 regions from RNA transcripts. The study used the HTBI primer set for a first-round RT-PCR of the TCR CDR3. TCRdb used MiXCR to reprocess the multiplex PCR reads, holding one entry per CDR3 protein. The repertoire includes about 620,000 distinct CDR3 sequences, roughly 17% of them detected once, and 3% to 4.5% sits in the top ten. Sequencing was done on a sample of blood. These receptors all stem from a woman in her thirties with Graves' hyperthyroidism.

This clonotype was seen a handful of times. The chain is built from TRBV3-1 and TRBJ2-2; D is unresolved. Deletions cut 0 bases from V and 8 bases from J, with 13 bases between. Germline CDR1 and CDR2: LGHDT and YNNKEL (reference sequence). This CDR3 region has 15 residues. The CDR3 reads CASSQDPGTLGELFF. CDR3 in DNA: TGTGCCAGCAGCCAAGATCCAGGTACTCTGGGGGAGCTGTTTTTT.

At least ten counts were recorded for this clonotype. The rearrangement links TRBV6-1 to TRBJ1-2; D unclear. The CDR3 is made up of 13 amino acids. CDR1 is MNHNS and CDR2 is SASEGT in the germline V gene. Trimming removed 7 bases at V and 1 base at J, with 10 bases between. CDR3 protein: CASNEVRNYGYTF. DNA for the CDR3: TGTGCCAGCAACGAGGTCCGTAACTATGGCTACACCTTC.

The chain links TRBV11-3 to TRBJ2-1; TRBD2 matches at 11 bases. In germline, CDR1 is SGHNT, CDR2 YENEEA. V shed 4 bases, J shed 0 bases, and the junction held 5 bases outside the gene matches. The CDR3 has 17 amino acids. CDR3 nucleotide sequence: TGTGCCAGCAGCTCCTGGGGACTAGCGGTCTCCTACAATGAGCAGTTCTTC. Its protein product is CASSSWGLAVSYNEQFF.